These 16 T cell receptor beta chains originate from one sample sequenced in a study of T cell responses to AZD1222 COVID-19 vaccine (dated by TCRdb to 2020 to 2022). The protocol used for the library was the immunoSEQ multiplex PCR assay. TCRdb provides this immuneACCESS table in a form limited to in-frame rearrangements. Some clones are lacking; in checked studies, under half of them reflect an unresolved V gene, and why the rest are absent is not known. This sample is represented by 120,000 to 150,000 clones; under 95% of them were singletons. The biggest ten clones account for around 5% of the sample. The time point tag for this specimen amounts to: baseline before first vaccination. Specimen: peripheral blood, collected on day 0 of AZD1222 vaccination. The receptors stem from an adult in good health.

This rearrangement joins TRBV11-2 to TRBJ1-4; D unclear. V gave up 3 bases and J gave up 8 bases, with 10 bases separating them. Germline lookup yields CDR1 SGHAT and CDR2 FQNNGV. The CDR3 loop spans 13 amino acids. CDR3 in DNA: TGTGCCAGCAGCTTTACGGGTGGGGAAAAACTGTTTTTT. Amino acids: CASSFTGGEKLFF.

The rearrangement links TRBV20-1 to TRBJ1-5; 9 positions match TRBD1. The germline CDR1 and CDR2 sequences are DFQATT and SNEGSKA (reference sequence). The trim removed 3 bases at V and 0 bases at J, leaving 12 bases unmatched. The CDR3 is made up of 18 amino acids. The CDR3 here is CSASWGQGNYYSNQPQHF. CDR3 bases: TGCAGTGCTAGTTGGGGACAGGGCAATTATTATAGCAATCAGCCCCAGCATTTT.

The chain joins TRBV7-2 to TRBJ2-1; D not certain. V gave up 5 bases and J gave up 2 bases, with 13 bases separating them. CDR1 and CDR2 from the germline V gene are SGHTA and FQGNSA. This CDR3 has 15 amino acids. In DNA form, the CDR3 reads TGTGCCAGCAGCCCCGGAAGGAGTACCTACAATGAGCAGTTCTTC. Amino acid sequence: CASSPGRSTYNEQFF.

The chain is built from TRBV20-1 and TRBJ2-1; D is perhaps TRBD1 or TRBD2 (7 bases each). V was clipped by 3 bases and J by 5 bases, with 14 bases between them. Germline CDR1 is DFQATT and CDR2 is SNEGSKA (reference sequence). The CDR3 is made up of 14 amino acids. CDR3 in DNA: TGCAGTGCTAGTCGGGCAGGGGGGGACAATGAGCAGTTCTTC. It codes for CSASRAGGDNEQFF.

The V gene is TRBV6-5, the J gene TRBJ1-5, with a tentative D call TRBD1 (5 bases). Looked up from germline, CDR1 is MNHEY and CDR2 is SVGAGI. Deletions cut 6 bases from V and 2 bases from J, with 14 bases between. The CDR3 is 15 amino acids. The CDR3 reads CASRSGKFGNQPQHF. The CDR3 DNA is TGTGCCAGCAGATCAGGGAAATTCGGCAATCAGCCCCAGCATTTT.

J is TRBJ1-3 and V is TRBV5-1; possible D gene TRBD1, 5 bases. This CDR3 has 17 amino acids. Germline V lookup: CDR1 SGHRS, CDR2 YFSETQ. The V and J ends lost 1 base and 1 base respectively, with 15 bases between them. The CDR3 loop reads CASSLQGGGVSGNTIYF. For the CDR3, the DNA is TGCGCCAGCAGCTTGCAGGGTGGTGGAGTGTCTGGAAACACCATATATTTT.

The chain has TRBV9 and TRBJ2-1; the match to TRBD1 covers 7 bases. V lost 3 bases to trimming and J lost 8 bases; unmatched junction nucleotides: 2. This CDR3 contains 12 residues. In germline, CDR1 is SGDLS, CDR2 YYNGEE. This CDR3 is CASSGDRDEQFF. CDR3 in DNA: TGTGCCAGCAGCGGCGACAGGGATGAGCAGTTCTTC.

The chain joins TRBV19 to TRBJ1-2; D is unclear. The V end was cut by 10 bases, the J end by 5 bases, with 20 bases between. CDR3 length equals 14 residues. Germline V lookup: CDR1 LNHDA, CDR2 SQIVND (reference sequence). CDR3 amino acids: CATSSPAESYGYTF. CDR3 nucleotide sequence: TGTGCCACCAGTAGCCCGGCGGAATCGTATGGCTACACCTTC.

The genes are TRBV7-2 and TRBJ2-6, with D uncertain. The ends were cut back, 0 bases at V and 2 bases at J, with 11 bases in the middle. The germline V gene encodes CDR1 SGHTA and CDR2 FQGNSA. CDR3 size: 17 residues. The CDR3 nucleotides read TGTGCCAGCAGCTTAGCGGGGTCTAGGACTGGGGCCAACGTCCTGACTTTC. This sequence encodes CASSLAGSRTGANVLTF.

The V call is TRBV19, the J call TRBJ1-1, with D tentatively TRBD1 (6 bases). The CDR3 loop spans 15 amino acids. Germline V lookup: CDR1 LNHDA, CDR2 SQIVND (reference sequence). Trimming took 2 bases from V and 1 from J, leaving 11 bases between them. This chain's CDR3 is CASSIWEGENTEAFF. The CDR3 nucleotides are TGTGCCAGTAGTATATGGGAGGGGGAGAACACTGAAGCTTTCTTT.

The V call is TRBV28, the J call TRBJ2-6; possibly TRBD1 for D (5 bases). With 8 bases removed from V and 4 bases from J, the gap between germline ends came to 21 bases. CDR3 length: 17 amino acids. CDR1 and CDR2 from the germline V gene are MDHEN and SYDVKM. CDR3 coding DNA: TGTGCCAGCCTTGGGGCAAGGAGATCGGACGGGGCCAACGTCCTGACTTTC. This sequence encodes CASLGARRSDGANVLTF.

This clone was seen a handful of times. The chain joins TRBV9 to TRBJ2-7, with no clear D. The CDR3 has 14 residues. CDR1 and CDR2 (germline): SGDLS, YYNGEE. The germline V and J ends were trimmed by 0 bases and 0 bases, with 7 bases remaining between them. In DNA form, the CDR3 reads TGTGCCAGCAGCGTAGCCGCCAGCTCCTACGAGCAGTACTTC. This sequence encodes CASSVAASSYEQYF.

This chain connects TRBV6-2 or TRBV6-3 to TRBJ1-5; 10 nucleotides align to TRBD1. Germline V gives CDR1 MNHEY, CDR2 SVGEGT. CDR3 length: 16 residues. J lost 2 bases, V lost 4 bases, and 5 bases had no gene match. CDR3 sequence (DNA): TGTGCCAGCAGTTCCTCGGACAGGGGGGGCAATCAGCCCCAGCATTTT. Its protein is CASSSSDRGGNQPQHF.

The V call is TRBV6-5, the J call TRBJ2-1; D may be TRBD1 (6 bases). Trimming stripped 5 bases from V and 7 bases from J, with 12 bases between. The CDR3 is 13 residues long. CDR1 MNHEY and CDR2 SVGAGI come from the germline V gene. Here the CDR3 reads CASSLDSPNEQFF. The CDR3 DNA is TGTGCCAGCAGTCTGGACAGCCCGAATGAGCAGTTCTTC.

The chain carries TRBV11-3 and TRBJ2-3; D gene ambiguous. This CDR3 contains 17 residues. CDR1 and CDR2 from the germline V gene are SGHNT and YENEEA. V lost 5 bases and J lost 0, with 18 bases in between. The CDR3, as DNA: TGTGCCAGCAGCGTTGGACGGGCCTCCTTTAGCACAGATACGCAGTATTTT. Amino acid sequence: CASSVGRASFSTDTQYF. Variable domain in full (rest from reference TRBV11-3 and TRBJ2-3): EAGVVQSPRYKIIEKKQPVAFWCNPISGHNTLYWYLQNLGQGPELLIRYENEEAVDDSQLPKDRFSAERLKGVDSTLKIQPAELGDSAVYLCASSVGRASFSTDTQYFGPGTRLTVL.

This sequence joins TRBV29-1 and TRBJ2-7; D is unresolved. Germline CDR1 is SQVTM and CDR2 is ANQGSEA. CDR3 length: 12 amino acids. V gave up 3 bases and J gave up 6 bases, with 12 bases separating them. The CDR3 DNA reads TGCAGCGTTGAGACCGACGGATTCGAGCAGTACTTC. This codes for CSVETDGFEQYF.